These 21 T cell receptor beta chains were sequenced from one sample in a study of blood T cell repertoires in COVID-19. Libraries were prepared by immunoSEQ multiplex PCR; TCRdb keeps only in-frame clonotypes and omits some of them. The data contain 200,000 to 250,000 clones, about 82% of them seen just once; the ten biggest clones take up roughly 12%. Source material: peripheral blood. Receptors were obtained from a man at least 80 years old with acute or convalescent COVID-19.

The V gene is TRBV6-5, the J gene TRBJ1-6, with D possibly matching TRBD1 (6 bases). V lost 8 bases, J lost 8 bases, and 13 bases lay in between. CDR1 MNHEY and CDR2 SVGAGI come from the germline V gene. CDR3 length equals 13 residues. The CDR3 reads CASERDKYSPLHF. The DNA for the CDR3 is TGTGCCAGCGAGCGGGACAAATATTCACCCCTCCACTTT.

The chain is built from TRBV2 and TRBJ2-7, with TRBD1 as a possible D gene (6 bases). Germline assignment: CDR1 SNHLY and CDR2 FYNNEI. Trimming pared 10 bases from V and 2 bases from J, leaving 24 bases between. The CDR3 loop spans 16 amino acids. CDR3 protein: CATQPQLSGQTYEQYF. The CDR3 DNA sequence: TGTGCCACCCAGCCCCAGCTTTCAGGACAGACCTACGAGCAGTACTTC.

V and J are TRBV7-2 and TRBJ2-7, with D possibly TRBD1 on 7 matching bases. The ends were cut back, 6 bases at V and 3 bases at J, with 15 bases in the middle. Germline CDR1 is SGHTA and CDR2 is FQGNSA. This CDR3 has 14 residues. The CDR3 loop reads CASRARQGGYEQYF. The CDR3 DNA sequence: TGTGCCAGCAGGGCAAGGCAGGGGGGCTACGAGCAGTACTTC.

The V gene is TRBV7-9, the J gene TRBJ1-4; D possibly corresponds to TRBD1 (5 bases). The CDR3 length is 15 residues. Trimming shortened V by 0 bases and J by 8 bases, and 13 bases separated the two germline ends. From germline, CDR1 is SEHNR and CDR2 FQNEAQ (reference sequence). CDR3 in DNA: TGTGCCAGCAGCTTAGCGGGGGGGGTTCAAGAAAAACTGTTTTTT. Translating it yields CASSLAGGVQEKLFF.

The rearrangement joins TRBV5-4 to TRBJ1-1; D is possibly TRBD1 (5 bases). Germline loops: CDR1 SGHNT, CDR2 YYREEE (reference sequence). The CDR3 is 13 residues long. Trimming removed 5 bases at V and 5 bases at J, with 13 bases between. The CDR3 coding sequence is TGTGCCAGCAGGCCCACAGGTCGAACTGAAGCTTTCTTT. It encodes CASRPTGRTEAFF.

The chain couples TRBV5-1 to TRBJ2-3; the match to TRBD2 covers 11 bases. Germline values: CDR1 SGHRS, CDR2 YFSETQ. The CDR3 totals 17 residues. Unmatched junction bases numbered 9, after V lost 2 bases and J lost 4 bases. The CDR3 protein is CASSFGLAGGRADTQYF. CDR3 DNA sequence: TGCGCCAGCAGCTTTGGTCTAGCGGGAGGAAGGGCAGATACGCAGTATTTT.

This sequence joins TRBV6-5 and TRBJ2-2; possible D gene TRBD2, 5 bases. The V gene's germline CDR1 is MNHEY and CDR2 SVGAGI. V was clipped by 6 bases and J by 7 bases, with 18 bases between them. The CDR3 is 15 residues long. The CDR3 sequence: CASSALPTGFGELFF. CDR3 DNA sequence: TGTGCCAGCAGCGCCTTACCTACGGGGTTCGGGGAGCTGTTTTTT.

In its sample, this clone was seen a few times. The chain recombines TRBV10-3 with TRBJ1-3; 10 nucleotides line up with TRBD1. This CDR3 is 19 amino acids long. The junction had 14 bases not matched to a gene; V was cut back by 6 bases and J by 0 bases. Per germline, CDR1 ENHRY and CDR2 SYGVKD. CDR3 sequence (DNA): TGTGCCATCAGCCCCCTCGGGACAGGGGCCCAAGGCTCTGGAAACACCATATATTTT. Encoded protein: CAISPLGTGAQGSGNTIYF.

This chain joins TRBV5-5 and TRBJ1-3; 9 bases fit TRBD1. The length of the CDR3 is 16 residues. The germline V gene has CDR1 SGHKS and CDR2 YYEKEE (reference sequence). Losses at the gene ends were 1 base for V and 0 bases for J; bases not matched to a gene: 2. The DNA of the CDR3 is TGTGCCAGCAGCTTGATGACAGGGGGCTCTGGAAACACCATATATTTT. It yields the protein CASSLMTGGSGNTIYF.

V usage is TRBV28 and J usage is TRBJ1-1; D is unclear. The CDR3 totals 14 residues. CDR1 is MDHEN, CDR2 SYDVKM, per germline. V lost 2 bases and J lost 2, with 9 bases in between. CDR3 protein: CASSLVGPNTEAFF. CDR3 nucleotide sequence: TGTGCCAGCAGTTTAGTGGGCCCTAACACTGAAGCTTTCTTT.

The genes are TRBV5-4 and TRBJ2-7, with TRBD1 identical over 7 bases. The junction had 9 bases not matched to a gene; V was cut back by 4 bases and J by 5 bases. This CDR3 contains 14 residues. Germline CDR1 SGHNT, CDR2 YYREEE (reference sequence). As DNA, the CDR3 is TGTGCCAGCAGCCCGACAGGGCCGCCGAACGAGCAGTACTTC. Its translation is CASSPTGPPNEQYF. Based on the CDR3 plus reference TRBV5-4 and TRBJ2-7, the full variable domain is ETGVTQSPTHLIKTRGQQVTLRCSSQSGHNTVSWYQQALGQGPQFIFQYYREEENGRGNFPPRFSGLQFPNYSSELNVNALELDDSALYLCASSPTGPPNEQYFGPGTRLTVT.

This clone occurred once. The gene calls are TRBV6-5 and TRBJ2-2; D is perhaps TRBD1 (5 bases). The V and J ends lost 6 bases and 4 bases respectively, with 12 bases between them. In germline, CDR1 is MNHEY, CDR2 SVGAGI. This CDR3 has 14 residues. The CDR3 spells CASRNPGFTGELFF. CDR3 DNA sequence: TGTGCCAGCAGGAACCCAGGGTTCACCGGGGAGCTGTTTTTT.

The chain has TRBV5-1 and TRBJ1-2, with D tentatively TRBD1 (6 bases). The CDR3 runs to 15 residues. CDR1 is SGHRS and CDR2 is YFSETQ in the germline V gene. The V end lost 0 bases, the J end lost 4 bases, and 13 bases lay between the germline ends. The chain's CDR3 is CASSLGQGLGYGYTF. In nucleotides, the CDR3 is TGCGCCAGCAGCTTGGGGCAGGGGCTAGGCTATGGCTACACCTTC.

In DNA, the CDR3 is TGTGCCAGTAGTTCCCGGGGGAGGGCCATCGGGGAGCTGTTTTTT. Its translation: CASSSRGRAIGELFF. The rearrangement uses TRBV19 and TRBJ2-2; 7 nucleotides align to TRBD2. Trimming removed 5 bases from V and 7 bases from J; junction bases left unmatched: 10. Germline assignment: CDR1 LNHDA and CDR2 SQIVND (reference sequence). The CDR3 loop spans 15 amino acids.

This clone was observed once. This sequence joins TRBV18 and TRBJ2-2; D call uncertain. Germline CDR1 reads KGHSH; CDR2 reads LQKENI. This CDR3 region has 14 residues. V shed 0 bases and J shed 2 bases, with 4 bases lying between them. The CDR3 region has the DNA TGTGCCAGCTCACCACCGTTAAACACCGGGGAGCTGTTTTTT. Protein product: CASSPPLNTGELFF.

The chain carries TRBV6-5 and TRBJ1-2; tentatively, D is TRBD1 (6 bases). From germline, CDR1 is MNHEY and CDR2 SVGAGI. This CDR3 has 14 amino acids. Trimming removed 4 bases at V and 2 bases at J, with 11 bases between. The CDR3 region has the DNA TGTGCCAGCAGTTCTCCCAGGGGCAACTATGGCTACACCTTC. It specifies CASSSPRGNYGYTF.

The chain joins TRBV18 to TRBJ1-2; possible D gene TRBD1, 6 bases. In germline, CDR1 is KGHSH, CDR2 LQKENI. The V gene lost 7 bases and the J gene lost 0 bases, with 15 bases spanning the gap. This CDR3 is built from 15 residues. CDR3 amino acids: CASLPDGTSNYGYTF. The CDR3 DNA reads TGTGCCAGCTTACCGGATGGGACATCTAACTATGGCTACACCTTC. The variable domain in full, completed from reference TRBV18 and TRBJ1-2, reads NAGVMQNPRHLVRRRGQEARLRCSPMKGHSHVYWYRQLPEEGLKFMVYLQKENIIDESGMPKERFSAEFPKEGPSILRIQQVVRGDSAAYFCASLPDGTSNYGYTFGSGTRLTVV.

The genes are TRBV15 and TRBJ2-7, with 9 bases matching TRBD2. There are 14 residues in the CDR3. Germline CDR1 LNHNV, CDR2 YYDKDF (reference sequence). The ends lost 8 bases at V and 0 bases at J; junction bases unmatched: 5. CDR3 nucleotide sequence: TGTGCCACCCAAAGCGGGGGGTTCTCCTACGAGCAGTACTTC. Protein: CATQSGGFSYEQYF.

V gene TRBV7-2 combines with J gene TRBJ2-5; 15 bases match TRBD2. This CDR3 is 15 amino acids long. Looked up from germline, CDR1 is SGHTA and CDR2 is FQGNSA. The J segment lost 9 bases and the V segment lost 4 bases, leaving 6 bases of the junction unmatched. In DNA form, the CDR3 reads TGTGCCAGCAGCTCACGGACTAGCGGGAGGGAGCCCCAGTACTTC. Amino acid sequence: CASSSRTSGREPQYF.

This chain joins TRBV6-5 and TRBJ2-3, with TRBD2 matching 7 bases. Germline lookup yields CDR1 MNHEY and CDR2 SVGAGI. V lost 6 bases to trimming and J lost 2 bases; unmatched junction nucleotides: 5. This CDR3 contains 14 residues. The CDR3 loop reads CASSRDYATDTQYF. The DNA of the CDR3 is TGTGCCAGCAGCCGGGACTACGCCACAGATACGCAGTATTTT.

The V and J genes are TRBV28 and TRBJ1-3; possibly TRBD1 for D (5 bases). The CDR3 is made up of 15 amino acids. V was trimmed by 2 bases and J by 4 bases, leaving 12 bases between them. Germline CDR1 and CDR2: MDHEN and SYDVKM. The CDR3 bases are TGTGCCAGCAGTTTAAGTTGGGGCAGGGGAAACACCATATATTTT. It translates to CASSLSWGRGNTIYF.